This T cell receptor beta chain was identified during a study of cytomegalovirus exposure and HLA in healthy donors. The overall study: Early on, a data release was issued that held about 85 million unique TCRs from HLA-typed donors.

PCR involved 60 Vbeta and 13 Jbeta primers. Assay used: immunoSEQ multiplex PCR; TCRdb lists only in-frame clones, some missing. The repertoire includes about 170,000 clones, roughly 76% of them detected once, and 2.3% sits in the top ten. Looked up from germline, CDR1 is SEHNR and CDR2 is FQNEAQ (reference sequence). The CDR3 is 12 residues long. General observations from the study: There was a cluster of highly shared sequence variants that was likely a sequencing artifact.

In the case of this clone: Its target is unknown. One end of the junction does not line up with germline, which may come from a read error. In the same sample, other DNA sequences code for this CDR3.

The clonotype comes from a male donor in good health and CMV-seronegative. This chain connects TRBV7-9 to TRBJ2-4, with 7 bases that match TRBD2. Material for sequencing was PBMCs. The CDR3 DNA reads as TGTGCCAGCTTGGGAGGGGAGAACATTCAGTACTTT. Translating it yields CASLGGENIQYF. Full variable domain (missing parts from reference TRBV7-9 and TRBJ2-4): DTGVSQNPRHKITKRGQNVTFRCDPISEHNRLYWYRQTLGQGPEFLTYFQNEAQLEKSRLLSDRFSAERPKGSFSTLEIQRTEQGDSAMYLCASLGGENIQYFGAGTRLSVL.